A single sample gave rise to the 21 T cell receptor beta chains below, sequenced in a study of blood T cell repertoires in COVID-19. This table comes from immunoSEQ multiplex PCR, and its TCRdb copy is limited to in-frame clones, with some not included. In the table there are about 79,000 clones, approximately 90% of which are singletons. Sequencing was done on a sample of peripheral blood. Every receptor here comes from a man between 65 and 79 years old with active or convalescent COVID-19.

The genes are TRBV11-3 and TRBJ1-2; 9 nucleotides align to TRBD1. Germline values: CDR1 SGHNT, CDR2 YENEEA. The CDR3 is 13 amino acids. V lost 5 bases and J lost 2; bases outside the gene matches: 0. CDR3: CASSGQGNYGYTF. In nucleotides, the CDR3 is TGTGCCAGCAGCGGACAGGGGAACTATGGCTACACCTTC.

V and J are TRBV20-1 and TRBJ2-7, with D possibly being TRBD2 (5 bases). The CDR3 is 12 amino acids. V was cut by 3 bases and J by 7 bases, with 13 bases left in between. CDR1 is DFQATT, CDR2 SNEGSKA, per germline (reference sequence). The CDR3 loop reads CSASRRAYEQYF. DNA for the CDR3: TGCAGTGCTAGTCGGCGGGCGTATGAGCAGTACTTC.

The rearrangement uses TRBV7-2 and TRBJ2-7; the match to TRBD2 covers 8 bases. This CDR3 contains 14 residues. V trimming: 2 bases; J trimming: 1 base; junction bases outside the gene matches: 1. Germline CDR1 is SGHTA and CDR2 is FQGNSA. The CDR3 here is CASSLTSGSYEQYF. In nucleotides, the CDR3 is TGTGCCAGCAGCTTAACTAGCGGATCCTACGAGCAGTACTTC.

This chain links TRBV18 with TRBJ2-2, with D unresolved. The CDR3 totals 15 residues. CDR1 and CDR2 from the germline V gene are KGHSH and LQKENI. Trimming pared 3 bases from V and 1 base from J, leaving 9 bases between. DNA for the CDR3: TGTGCCAGCTCACCTATGAGTAAGAACACCGGGGAGCTGTTTTTT. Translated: CASSPMSKNTGELFF.

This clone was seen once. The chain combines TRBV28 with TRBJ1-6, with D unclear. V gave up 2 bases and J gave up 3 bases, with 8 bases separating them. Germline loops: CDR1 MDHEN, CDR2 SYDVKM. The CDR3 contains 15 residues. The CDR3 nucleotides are TGTGCCAGCAGTTTACCCCGGGTCTATAATTCACCCCTCCACTTT. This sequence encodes CASSLPRVYNSPLHF.

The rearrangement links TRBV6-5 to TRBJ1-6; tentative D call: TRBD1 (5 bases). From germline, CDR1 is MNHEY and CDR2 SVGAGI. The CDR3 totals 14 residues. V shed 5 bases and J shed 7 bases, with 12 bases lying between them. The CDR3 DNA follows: TGTGCCAGCAGTCGGAAGGCAGGGAATTCACCCCTCCACTTT. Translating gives CASSRKAGNSPLHF.

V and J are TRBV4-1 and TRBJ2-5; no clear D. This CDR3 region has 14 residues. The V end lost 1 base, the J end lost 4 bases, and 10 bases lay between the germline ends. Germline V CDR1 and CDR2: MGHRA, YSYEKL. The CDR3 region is CASSQVKRSETQYF. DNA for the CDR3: TGCGCCAGCAGCCAAGTAAAGCGTTCAGAGACCCAGTACTTC.

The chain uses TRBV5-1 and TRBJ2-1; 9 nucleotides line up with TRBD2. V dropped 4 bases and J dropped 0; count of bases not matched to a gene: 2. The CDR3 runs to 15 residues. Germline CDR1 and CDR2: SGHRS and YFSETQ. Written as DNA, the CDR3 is TGCGCCAGCAGCCTTAGCGGGGGCTCCTACAATGAGCAGTTCTTC. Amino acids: CASSLSGGSYNEQFF.

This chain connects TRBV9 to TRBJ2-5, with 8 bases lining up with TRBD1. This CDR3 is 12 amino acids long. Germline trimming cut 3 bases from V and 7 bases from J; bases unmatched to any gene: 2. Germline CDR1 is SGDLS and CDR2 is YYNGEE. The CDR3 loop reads CASSGQGATQYF. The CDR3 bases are TGTGCCAGCAGCGGGCAGGGGGCGACCCAGTACTTC.

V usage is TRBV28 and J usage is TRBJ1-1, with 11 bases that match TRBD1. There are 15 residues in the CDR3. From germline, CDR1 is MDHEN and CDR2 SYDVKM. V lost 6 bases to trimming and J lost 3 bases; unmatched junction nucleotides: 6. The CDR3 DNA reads TGTGCCAGCAGACCGGGACAGGGGGGCGACACTGAAGCTTTCTTT. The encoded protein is CASRPGQGGDTEAFF. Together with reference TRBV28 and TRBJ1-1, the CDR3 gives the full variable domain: DVKVTQSSRYLVKRTGEKVFLECVQDMDHENMFWYRQDPGLGLRLIYFSYDVKMKEKGDIPEGYSVSREKKERFSLILESASTNQTSMYLCASRPGQGGDTEAFFGQGTRLTVV.

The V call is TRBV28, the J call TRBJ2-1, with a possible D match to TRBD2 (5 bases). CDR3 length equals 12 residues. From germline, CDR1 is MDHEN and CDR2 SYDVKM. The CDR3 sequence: CISGNLYNEQFF. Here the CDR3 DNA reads TGTATATCGGGGAACCTCTACAATGAGCAGTTCTTC.

The CDR3 here is CASSLPLSAGLYYGYTF. The CDR3 DNA follows: TGTGCCAGCAGCTTGCCACTTTCGGCAGGGCTCTACTATGGCTACACCTTC. The chain has TRBV5-6 and TRBJ1-2, with D possibly TRBD1 on 5 matching bases. V was shortened by 1 base and J by 3 bases, with 19 bases between the two germline ends. The CDR3 has 17 residues. Germline V CDR1 and CDR2: SGHDT, YYEEEE. The full variable domain, rest sourced from reference TRBV5-6 and TRBJ1-2, is DAGVTQSPTHLIKTRGQQVTLRCSPKSGHDTVSWYQQALGQGPQFIFQYYEEEERQRGNFPDRFSGHQFPNYSSELNVNALLLGDSALYLCASSLPLSAGLYYGYTFGSGTRLTVV.

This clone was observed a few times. The CDR3 DNA is TGTGCCATCAGTGGGCTGGGACAGGGAGAAGCTTTCTTT. Translation: CAISGLGQGEAFF. The chain employs TRBV10-3 and TRBJ1-1; 9 bases map to TRBD1. Unmatched junction bases numbered 5, after V lost 4 bases and J lost 8 bases. CDR1 and CDR2 (germline): ENHRY, SYGVKD. This CDR3 contains 13 residues.

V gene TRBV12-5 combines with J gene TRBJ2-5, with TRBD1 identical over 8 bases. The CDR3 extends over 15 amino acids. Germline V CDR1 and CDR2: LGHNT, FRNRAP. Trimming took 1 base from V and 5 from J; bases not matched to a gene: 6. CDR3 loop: CASGLGGQGGETQYF. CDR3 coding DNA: TGTGCTAGTGGTTTGGGAGGACAGGGTGGGGAGACCCAGTACTTC.

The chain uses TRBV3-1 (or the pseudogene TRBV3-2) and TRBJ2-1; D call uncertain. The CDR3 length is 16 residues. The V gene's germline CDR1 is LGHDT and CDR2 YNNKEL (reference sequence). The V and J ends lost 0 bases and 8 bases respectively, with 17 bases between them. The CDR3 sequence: CASSQDVAAAWDEQFF. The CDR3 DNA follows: TGTGCCAGCAGCCAAGATGTCGCGGCGGCTTGGGATGAGCAGTTCTTC.

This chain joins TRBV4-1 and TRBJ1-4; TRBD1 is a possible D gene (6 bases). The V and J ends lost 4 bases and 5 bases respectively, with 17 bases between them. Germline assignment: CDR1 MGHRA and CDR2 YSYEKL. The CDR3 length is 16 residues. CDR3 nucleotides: TGCGCCAGCAGCCCTACGGGGCCAGGGGCCAATGAAAAACTGTTTTTT. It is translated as CASSPTGPGANEKLFF.

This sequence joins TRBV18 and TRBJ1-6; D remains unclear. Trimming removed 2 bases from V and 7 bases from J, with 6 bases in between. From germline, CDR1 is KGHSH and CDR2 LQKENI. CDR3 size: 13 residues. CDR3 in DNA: TGTGCCAGCTCACCAGATGGCAATTCACCCCTCCACTTT. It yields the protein CASSPDGNSPLHF.

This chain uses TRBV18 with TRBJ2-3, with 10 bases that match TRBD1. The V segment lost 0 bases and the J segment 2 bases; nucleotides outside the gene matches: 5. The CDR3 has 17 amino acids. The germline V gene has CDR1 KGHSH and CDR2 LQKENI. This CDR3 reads CASSPPRQGAVTDTQYF. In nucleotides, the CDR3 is TGTGCCAGCTCACCACCGAGACAGGGGGCTGTCACAGATACGCAGTATTTT. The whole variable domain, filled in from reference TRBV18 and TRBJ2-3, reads NAGVMQNPRHLVRRRGQEARLRCSPMKGHSHVYWYRQLPEEGLKFMVYLQKENIIDESGMPKERFSAEFPKEGPSILRIQQVVRGDSAAYFCASSPPRQGAVTDTQYFGPGTRLTVL.

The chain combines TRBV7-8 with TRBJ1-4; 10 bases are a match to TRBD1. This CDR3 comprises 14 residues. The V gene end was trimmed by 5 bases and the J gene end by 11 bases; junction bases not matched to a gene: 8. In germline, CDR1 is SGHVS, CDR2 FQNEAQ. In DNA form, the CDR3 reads TGTGCCAGCAGCCCCAGACAGGGGGCGATGAAACTGTTTTTT. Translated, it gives CASSPRQGAMKLFF. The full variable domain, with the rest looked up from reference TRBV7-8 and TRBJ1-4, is GAGVSQSPRYKVAKRGQDVALRCDPISGHVSLFWYQQALGQGPEFLTYFQNEAQLDKSGLPSDRFFAERPEGSVSTLKIQRTQQEDSAVYLCASSPRQGAMKLFFGSGTQLSVL.

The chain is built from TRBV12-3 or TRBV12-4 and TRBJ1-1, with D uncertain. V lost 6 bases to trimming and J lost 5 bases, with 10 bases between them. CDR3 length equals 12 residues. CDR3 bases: TGTGCCAGCAGCCTCCGGAGGACTGAAGCTTTCTTT. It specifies CASSLRRTEAFF.

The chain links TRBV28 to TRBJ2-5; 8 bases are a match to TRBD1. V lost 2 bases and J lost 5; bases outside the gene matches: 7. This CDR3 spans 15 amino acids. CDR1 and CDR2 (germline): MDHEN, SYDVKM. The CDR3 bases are TGTGCCAGCAGTTTAGACCCAGGGGGCATTGAGACCCAGTACTTC. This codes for CASSLDPGGIETQYF.